These 16 T cell receptor beta chains originate from one sample sequenced in a study of CD8+ T cells in alopecia areata. As to treatment: oral pan-JAK inhibitor, 5-10 mg twice daily. After isolation, RNA underwent reverse transcription to generate cDNA as the sequencing template. Only in-frame clones appear in the TCRdb table, and some are missing; sequencing was by immunoSEQ multiplex PCR. This table has about 120,000 clones, roughly three fifths appearing once. The source material was CD4+ T cells sorted from blood, sampled at week 24, from a patient treated with tofacitinib. These receptors were collected from a human donor with alopecia areata.

The chain recombines TRBV5-1 with TRBJ2-3; D remains ambiguous. Trimming took off 0 bases at V and 2 bases at J, with 7 bases between the two ends. The CDR3 has 14 residues. The V gene's germline CDR1 is SGHRS and CDR2 YFSETQ. In DNA, the CDR3 is TGCGCCAGCAGCTTGGGGCAGCACACAGATACGCAGTATTTT. Protein product: CASSLGQHTDTQYF.

V usage is TRBV2 and J usage is TRBJ1-2, with TRBD1 matching over 7 bases. The V gene end was trimmed by 7 bases and the J gene end by 7 bases; junction bases not matched to a gene: 9. Germline CDR1 SNHLY, CDR2 FYNNEI. There are 13 residues in the CDR3. CDR3 DNA sequence: TGTGCCAGCACCGAGGAGGGGGCAGGTGGCTACACCTTC. This gives the protein CASTEEGAGGYTF. The full variable domain, completed using reference TRBV2 and TRBJ1-2, is EPEVTQTPSHQVTQMGQEVILRCVPISNHLYFYWYRQILGQKVEFLVSFYNNEISEKSEIFDDQFSVERPDGSNFTLKIRSTKLEDSAMYFCASTEEGAGGYTFGSGTRLTVV.

Concerning this clone itself: No DNA is shown, since the ends of the CDR3 on it are uncertain; the CDR3 is the one TCRdb lists. V and J are TRBV29-1 and TRBJ2-7; the table names TRBD1, a call not compared with the DNA. The CDR3 length equals 12 residues, ends included. The germline V gene has CDR1 SQVTM and CDR2 ANQGSEA. The CDR3 reads CSVGQGTYEQCF.

In its sample, this clone was seen a few times. The J gene is TRBJ2-7, the V gene TRBV29-1; D is possibly TRBD1 (6 bases). Trimming cost V 7 bases and J 0 bases, with 16 bases left between them. This CDR3 has 14 amino acids. Germline lookup yields CDR1 SQVTM and CDR2 ANQGSEA. The CDR3, as DNA: TGCAGCGCTCACGGGGCAGGGGACTCCTACGAGCAGTACTTC. Protein sequence: CSAHGAGDSYEQYF.

This clone was counted between two and nine times. The chain employs TRBV7-2 and TRBJ2-1; D gene unclear. Trimming removed 5 bases from V and 7 bases from J, with 12 bases in between. From germline, CDR1 is SGHTA and CDR2 FQGNSA. CDR3 size: 13 residues. CDR3 coding DNA: TGTGCCAGCAGCCCTGGTCAGCCGAATGAGCAGTTCTTC. Protein: CASSPGQPNEQFF.

The rearrangement joins TRBV2 to TRBJ2-7; D remains unclear. Per the germline V gene, CDR1 is SNHLY and CDR2 is FYNNEI. Trimming pared 3 bases from V and 5 bases from J, leaving 17 bases between. The CDR3 is 15 residues long. DNA of the CDR3: TGTGCCAGCAGTGAGATAATGACCACTACGAACGAGCAGTACTTC. Translated: CASSEIMTTTNEQYF. Full variable domain (remainder filled in from reference TRBV2 and TRBJ2-7): EPEVTQTPSHQVTQMGQEVILRCVPISNHLYFYWYRQILGQKVEFLVSFYNNEISEKSEIFDDQFSVERPDGSNFTLKIRSTKLEDSAMYFCASSEIMTTTNEQYFGPGTRLTVT.

Here the CDR3 DNA reads TGTGCCAGCAGTTCCCGGGGGGGGGCTCAGCCCCAGCATTTT. The encoded protein is CASSSRGGAQPQHF. This chain connects TRBV6-5 to TRBJ1-5, with D maybe TRBD1 (6 bases). V lost 4 bases and J lost 6, with 13 bases in between. CDR1 is MNHEY and CDR2 is SVGAGI in the germline V gene. This CDR3 has 14 residues.

The gene calls are TRBV2 and TRBJ1-5; perhaps TRBD1 as D (5 bases). The V gene lost 7 bases and the J gene lost 5 bases, with 15 bases spanning the gap. Germline CDR1 SNHLY, CDR2 FYNNEI. This CDR3 contains 14 residues. CDR3 DNA sequence: TGTGCCAGCACCCTGGGGCGGGACGATCAGCCCCAGCATTTT. Its translation: CASTLGRDDQPQHF.

V usage is TRBV13 and J usage is TRBJ2-5, with 13 positions matching TRBD2. The DNA end is more similar to TRBJ2-7, so the J call may be wrong. Germline V gene lookup returns CDR1 PRHDT and CDR2 FYEKMQ (reference sequence). The CDR3 covers 15 residues. CDR3 sequence (DNA): TGTGCCAGCAGCCGGACTAGCGGGGGCCTCTACGAGCAGTACTTC. Translating it yields CASSRTSGGLYEQYF.

In its sample, this clone was seen a few times. The J gene is TRBJ2-7, the V gene TRBV30; 10 bases are shared with TRBD1. Germline trimming cut 2 bases from V and 6 bases from J; bases unmatched to any gene: 1. Germline lookup yields CDR1 GTSNPN and CDR2 SVGIG (reference sequence). The CDR3 runs 12 residues. CDR3 loop: CAWSRQGAEQYF. The CDR3 DNA reads as TGTGCCTGGAGTCGACAGGGGGCCGAGCAGTACTTC.

This clone was counted between two and nine times. This sequence joins TRBV4-3 and TRBJ2-3; a possible D gene is TRBD1 (7 bases). In germline, CDR1 is LGHNA, CDR2 YSLEER. CDR3 size: 16 residues. The ends were cut back, 0 bases at V and 6 bases at J, with 16 bases in the middle. CDR3 coding DNA: TGCGCCAGCAGCCAAGACCGGGACAGCGGGTGGGATACGCAGTATTTT. Amino acids: CASSQDRDSGWDTQYF.

V usage is TRBV19 and J usage is TRBJ1-2, with D hard to call. Germline CDR1 and CDR2: LNHDA and SQIVND (reference sequence). The CDR3 sequence is 12 residues long. The V end lost 7 bases, the J end lost 4 bases, and 10 bases lay between the germline ends. Written as DNA, the CDR3 is TGTGCCAGTACCGGCCGGGGCTATGGCTACACCTTC. Amino acid sequence: CASTGRGYGYTF.

This sequence joins TRBV4-2 and TRBJ1-1, with D maybe TRBD1 (6 bases). Per germline, CDR1 LGHNA and CDR2 YNFKEQ. CDR3 size: 15 residues. Trimming removed 0 bases from V and 5 bases from J, with 13 bases in between. The CDR3 spells CASSQDRGIKTEAFF. In DNA form, the CDR3 reads TGTGCCAGCAGCCAAGACAGGGGAATTAAGACTGAAGCTTTCTTT.

V is TRBV28 and J is TRBJ1-2; D unclear. CDR3 size: 13 residues. Germline CDR1 is MDHEN and CDR2 is SYDVKM. V was clipped by 4 bases and J by 4 bases, with 10 bases between them. CDR3 in DNA: TGTGCCAGCAGTTCAGGCGCAGCCTATGGCTACACCTTC. Protein product: CASSSGAAYGYTF.

This rearrangement joins TRBV25-1 to TRBJ1-1; 7 bases match TRBD1. Germline CDR1 and CDR2: MGHDK and SYGVNS. The CDR3 has 15 amino acids. Germline trimming cut 4 bases from V and 3 bases from J; bases unmatched to any gene: 8. CDR3 region: CASSVQGVKDTEAFF. Written as DNA, the CDR3 is TGTGCCAGCAGTGTCCAGGGGGTTAAGGACACTGAAGCTTTCTTT.

The V call is TRBV20-1, the J call TRBJ2-7, with D possibly matching TRBD1 (6 bases). Germline CDR1 is DFQATT and CDR2 is SNEGSKA (reference sequence). The CDR3 is made up of 11 amino acids. V lost 7 bases and J lost 3, with 10 bases in between. The CDR3 DNA reads as TGCAGTGTTGGGGGCTACTACGAGCAGTACTTC. It is translated as CSVGGYYEQYF.